These 8 T cell receptor beta chains came from one sample sequenced in a study of CD8+ T cells in alopecia areata. Extraction of RNA preceded its reverse transcription into cDNA, which served as the sequencing template. The table came from immunoSEQ multiplex PCR; TCRdb's copy has only in-frame clones and leaves some out. The sample has about 280,000 clones; 58% are singletons. The sample's treatment: oral pan-JAK inhibitor, 5-10 mg twice daily. The sequenced sample was CD4+ T cells sorted from blood, obtained at week 24, from a patient treated with tofacitinib. These receptors were collected from a human donor with alopecia areata.

J is TRBJ2-5 and V is TRBV14; 8 nucleotides agree with TRBD1. Trimming took 5 bases from V and 1 from J; bases not matched to a gene: 9. The CDR3 has 16 amino acids. Germline CDR1 and CDR2: SGHDN and FVKESK. The CDR3 nucleotides read TGTGCCAGCAGCTTAACGAAAGGACAGGGCCAAGAGACCCAGTACTTC. Its protein product is CASSLTKGQGQETQYF.

The chain uses TRBV5-4 and TRBJ2-5; D is undetermined. V was cut by 5 bases and J by 7 bases, with 12 bases left in between. Per germline, CDR1 SGHNT and CDR2 YYREEE (reference sequence). The CDR3 is 12 residues long. The CDR3 loop is CASSPYPGTQYF. As DNA, the CDR3 is TGTGCCAGCAGTCCGTACCCCGGGACCCAGTACTTC.

This clone was detected only a few times. The chain carries TRBV7-2 and TRBJ2-3, with D perhaps TRBD1 (5 bases). V lost 4 bases, J lost 4 bases, and 6 bases lay in between. The CDR3 spans 12 residues. The germline V gene encodes CDR1 SGHTA and CDR2 FQGNSA. As DNA, the CDR3 is TGTGCCAGCAGCTCAGGGCCAGATACGCAGTATTTT. Its protein is CASSSGPDTQYF.

The rearrangement links TRBV29-1 to TRBJ2-4; 7 bases align to TRBD2. J was trimmed by 7 bases and V by 1 base; bases with no gene match: 4. The CDR3 is made up of 13 amino acids. Looked up from germline, CDR1 is SQVTM and CDR2 is ANQGSEA. CDR3 in DNA: TGCAGCGTTGAAGGCAGGACTAGTAACATTCAGTACTTC. It yields the protein CSVEGRTSNIQYF.

The rearrangement links TRBV4-3 to TRBJ1-3; a weak D match, TRBD1 (5 bases). The CDR3 length is 17 residues. CDR1 and CDR2 from the germline V gene are LGHNA and YSLEER. Trimming took off 0 bases at V and 3 bases at J, with 15 bases between the two ends. DNA for the CDR3: TGCGCCAGCAGCCAAGATCTTGGGGCCCGCGGTGGAAACACCATATATTTT. Protein product: CASSQDLGARGGNTIYF.

V and J are TRBV29-1 and TRBJ2-7; D may correspond to TRBD1 or TRBD2 (5 bases each). V gave up 5 bases and J gave up 2 bases, with 13 bases separating them. This CDR3 is 13 amino acids long. Germline CDR1 and CDR2: SQVTM and ANQGSEA. The CDR3 protein is CSVRTQGPYEQYF. CDR3 DNA sequence: TGCAGCGTTAGGACCCAGGGACCCTACGAGCAGTACTTC.

V and J are TRBV29-1 and TRBJ1-1; D not resolved. CDR1 is SQVTM, CDR2 ANQGSEA, per germline. This CDR3 contains 11 residues. Trimming removed 7 bases at V and 4 bases at J, with 10 bases between. The CDR3 loop reads CSAQGSTEAFF. The CDR3 DNA sequence: TGCAGCGCCCAAGGAAGCACTGAAGCTTTCTTT.

The chain carries TRBV7-8 and TRBJ1-2; 8 positions match TRBD1. Germline V gene sequence: CDR1 SGHVS, CDR2 FQNEAQ. There are 14 residues in the CDR3. V lost 5 bases and J lost 2; bases outside the gene matches: 4. For the CDR3, the DNA is TGTGCCAGCAGCCCCCGGACAGGGAACTATGGCTACACCTTC. It translates to CASSPRTGNYGYTF.